The TCR beta chain under discussion was sequenced for a study of response to subunit inactivated influenza vaccine. In TCRdb, the RT-PCR reads were re-called with MiXCR into one record per CDR3 protein. The repertoire holds approximately 530,000 distinct CDR3 sequences, with approximately 7.8% as singletons. This clonotype showed up many times. The CDR3 runs 15 residues. Germline assignment: CDR1 SNHLY and CDR2 FYNNEI. Unmatched junction bases numbered 5, after V lost 1 base and J lost 4 bases. The material sequenced was PBMCs from blood, taken 23 months after vaccination. This clonotype originated in a man aged 45 to 75 who received an inactivated influenza vaccine. This chain connects TRBV2 to TRBJ1-2; the match to TRBD1 covers 8 bases. CDR3 sequence (DNA): TGTGCCAGCAGTGAAGGTGACAGGGGCGCCTATGGCTACACCTTC. Encoded protein: CASSEGDRGAYGYTF.